This T cell receptor beta chain comes out of a study of control samples from healthy donors and cancer patients. This clone was counted a few times. This table comes from immunoSEQ multiplex PCR, and its TCRdb copy is limited to in-frame clones, with some not included. The table includes 100,000 to 150,000 clones, approximately 84% detected once. This CDR3 spans 15 amino acids. Germline CDR1 and CDR2: SGHRS and YFSETQ. V was clipped by 2 bases and J by 7 bases, with 16 bases between them. The sample was blood. This receptor was taken from a man aged 18 to 35 in good health. The genes are TRBV5-1 and TRBJ2-1; possible D gene TRBD2, 6 bases. This chain's CDR3 is CASSFAAGSGNEQFF. The CDR3 DNA follows: TGCGCCAGCAGCTTCGCCGCGGGGTCGGGTAATGAGCAGTTCTTC.